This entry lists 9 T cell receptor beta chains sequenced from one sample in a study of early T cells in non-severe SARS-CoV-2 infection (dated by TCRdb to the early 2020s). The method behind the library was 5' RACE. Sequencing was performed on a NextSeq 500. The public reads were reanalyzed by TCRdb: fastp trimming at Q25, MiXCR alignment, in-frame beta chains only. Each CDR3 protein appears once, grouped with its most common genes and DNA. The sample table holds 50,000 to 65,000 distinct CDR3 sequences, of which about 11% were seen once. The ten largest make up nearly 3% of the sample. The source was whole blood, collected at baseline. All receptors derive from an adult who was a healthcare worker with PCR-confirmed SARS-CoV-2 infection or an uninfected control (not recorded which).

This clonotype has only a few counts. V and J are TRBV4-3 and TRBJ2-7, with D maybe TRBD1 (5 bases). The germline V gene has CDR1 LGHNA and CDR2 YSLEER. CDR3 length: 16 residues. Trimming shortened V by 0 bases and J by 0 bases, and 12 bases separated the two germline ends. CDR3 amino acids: CASSQDRQGSSYEQYF. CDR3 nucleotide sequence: TGCGCCAGCAGCCAAGATAGGCAGGGATCCTCCTACGAGCAGTACTTC.

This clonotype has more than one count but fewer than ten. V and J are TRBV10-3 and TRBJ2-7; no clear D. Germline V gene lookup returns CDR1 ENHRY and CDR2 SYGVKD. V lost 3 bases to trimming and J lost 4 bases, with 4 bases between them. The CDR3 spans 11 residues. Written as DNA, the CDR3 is TGTGCCATCAGTGATACATACGAGCAGTACTTC. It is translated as CAISDTYEQYF.

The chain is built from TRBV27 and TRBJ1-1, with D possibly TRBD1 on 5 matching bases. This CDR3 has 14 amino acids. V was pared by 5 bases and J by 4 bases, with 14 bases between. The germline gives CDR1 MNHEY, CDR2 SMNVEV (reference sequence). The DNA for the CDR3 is TGTGCCAGCAGTATCCTTGGGGGTGGCACTGAAGCTTTCTTT. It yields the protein CASSILGGGTEAFF.

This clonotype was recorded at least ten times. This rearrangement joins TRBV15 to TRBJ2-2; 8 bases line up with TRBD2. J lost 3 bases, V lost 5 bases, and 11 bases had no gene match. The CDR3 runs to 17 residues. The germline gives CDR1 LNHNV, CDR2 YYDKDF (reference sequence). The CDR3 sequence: CATSPDTPGGHTGELFF. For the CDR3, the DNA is TGTGCCACCAGCCCCGATACCCCGGGGGGGCACACCGGGGAGCTGTTTTTT.

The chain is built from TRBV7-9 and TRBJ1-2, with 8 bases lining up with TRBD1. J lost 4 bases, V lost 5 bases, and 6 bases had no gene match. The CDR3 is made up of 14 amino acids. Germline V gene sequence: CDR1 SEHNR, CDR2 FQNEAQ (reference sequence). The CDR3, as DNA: TGTGCCAGCAGCCCGGCGGGACAGGCCTATGGCTACACCTTC. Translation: CASSPAGQAYGYTF.

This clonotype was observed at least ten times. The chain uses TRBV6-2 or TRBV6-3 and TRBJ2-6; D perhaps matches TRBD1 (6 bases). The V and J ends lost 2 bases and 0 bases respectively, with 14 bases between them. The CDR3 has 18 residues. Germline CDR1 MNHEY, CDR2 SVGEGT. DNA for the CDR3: TGTGCCAGCAGTTACCTGGGACAAGCGTACTCTGGGGCCAACGTCCTGACTTTC. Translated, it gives CASSYLGQAYSGANVLTF.

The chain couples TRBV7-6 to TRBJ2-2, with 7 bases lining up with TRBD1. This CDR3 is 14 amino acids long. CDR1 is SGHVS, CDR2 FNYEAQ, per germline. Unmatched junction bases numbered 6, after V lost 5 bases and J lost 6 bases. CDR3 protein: CASSLRTGPGELFF. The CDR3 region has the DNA TGTGCCAGCAGCCTACGGACAGGCCCCGGGGAGCTGTTTTTT. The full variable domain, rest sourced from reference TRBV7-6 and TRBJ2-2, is GAGVSQSPRYKVTKRGQDVALRCDPISGHVSLYWYRQALGQGPEFLTYFNYEAQQDKSGLPNDRFSAERPEGSISTLTIQRTEQRDSAMYRCASSLRTGPGELFFGEGSRLTVL.

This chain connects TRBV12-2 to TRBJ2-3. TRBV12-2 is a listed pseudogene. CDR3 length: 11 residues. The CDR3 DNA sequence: TGTGCAAGTCGCCCCAGGGATACGCAGTATTTT. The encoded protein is CASRPRDTQYF.

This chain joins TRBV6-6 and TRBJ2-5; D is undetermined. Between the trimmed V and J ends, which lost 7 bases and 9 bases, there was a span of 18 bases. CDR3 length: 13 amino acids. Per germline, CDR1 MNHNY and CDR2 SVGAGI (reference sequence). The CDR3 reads CASISLAHGPQYF. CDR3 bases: TGTGCCAGCATTAGCCTGGCCCACGGGCCCCAGTACTTC.